The clone carrying this T cell receptor beta chain was found once. Its antigen is not known. Regarding donors, all were healthy bone marrow donors. The study ran its PCR with 60 Vbeta and 13 Jbeta primers. The protocol was immunoSEQ multiplex PCR, while the TCRdb copy is restricted to in-frame clones and leaves out a portion. The repertoire holds about 120,000 clones, with 6.5% to 9.5% as singletons. Trimming cost V 1 base and J 7 bases, with 3 bases left between them. CDR1 and CDR2 from the germline V gene are SGHRS and YFSETQ. This CDR3 is 11 amino acids long. The data were obtained in a study of cytomegalovirus exposure and HLA in healthy donors. Points from the study as a whole: In a later analysis, V- and J-gene trimming of beta chains associated with a DCLRE1C missense variant, replicated independently.

Sequences were obtained from PBMCs. The gene calls are TRBV5-1 and TRBJ2-1; no firm D call. The clonotype originates from a woman between 40 and 55 years old in good health and CMV-seropositive. In DNA, the CDR3 is TGCGCCAGCAGCTTGTCAAATGAGCAGTTCTTC. Translating gives CASSLSNEQFF.